Given below is one T cell receptor beta chain in context. The sample belongs to a study of blood T cell repertoires in COVID-19. Overall study context: Nucleic acid was either cDNA or gDNA, and it came from T cells, B-cell-depleted T cells, or PBMCs.

The Seattle patients, enrolled during active infection, were followed longitudinally. Repertoires were generated with immunoSEQ multiplex PCR, while TCRdb's copy carries only in-frame clones and drops some. The data show some 270,000 clones, with about 85% seen just once and 0.75% to 0.95% held by the top ten. Sample: peripheral blood. This TCR was recovered from a human donor with COVID-19, enrolled during active disease. The donor label of this sample is uncertain.

This CDR3 reads CASSLNPGTFYEQYF. Written as DNA, the CDR3 is TGCGCCAGCAGCTTGAACCCCGGGACATTCTACGAGCAGTACTTC. V is TRBV5-1 and J is TRBJ2-7; a weak D match, TRBD1 (6 bases). Trimming shortened V by 1 base and J by 3 bases, and 14 bases separated the two germline ends. The length of the CDR3 is 15 residues. From germline, CDR1 is SGHRS and CDR2 YFSETQ.